This T cell receptor beta chain comes out of a study of T cell responses to AZD1222 COVID-19 vaccine. Generated by immunoSEQ multiplex PCR, the TCRdb table keeps only in-frame clones and is missing some. This table holds some 90,000 clones, 88% found once. This CDR3 spans 12 amino acids. V shed 4 bases and J shed 5 bases, with 9 bases lying between them. The germline V gene has CDR1 SQVTM and CDR2 ANQGSEA. A remark on this clone: Its antigen is unidentified.

Overall study findings and caveats: Possibly, clonal diversity was underestimated; donors were largely white British and included more females. Reportedly, nearly half the spike-specific TCRs target unmutated variant regions.

The chain is built from TRBV29-1 and TRBJ1-5, with D tentatively TRBD1 (6 bases). The clonotype originates from an adult in good health. The sample here was peripheral blood, taken on day 0 of AZD1222 vaccination. In nucleotides, the CDR3 is TGCAGCGTTGGACAGGTTGATCAGCCCCAGCATTTT. This encodes CSVGQVDQPQHF.